This T cell receptor (beta chain) was captured by sequencing in a study of chemoradiotherapy in HPV16-positive cancers. This CDR3 contains 11 residues. V lost 2 bases and J 5 bases, leaving 5 bases between the germline ends. Germline lookup yields CDR1 SGHKS and CDR2 YYEKEE (reference sequence). Data came from immunoSEQ multiplex PCR; TCRdb stores just in-frame clones and leaves some out. The sample consists of roughly 20,000 clones, roughly 80% of them appearing once. The source of this sequence is a human donor with HPV-associated anogenital cancer. Specimen: blood, collected from a patient who underwent chemoradiotherapy. The genes are TRBV5-5 and TRBJ2-7, with a weak D call TRBD2 (5 bases). CDR3 in DNA: TGTGCCAGCAGCTTAGCGGACGAGCAGTACTTC. Amino acids: CASSLADEQYF. The full variable domain, with the rest looked up from reference TRBV5-5 and TRBJ2-7, is DAGVTQSPTHLIKTRGQQVTLRCSPISGHKSVSWYQQVLGQGPQFIFQYYEKEERGRGNFPDRFSARQFPNYSSELNVNALLLGDSALYLCASSLADEQYFGPGTRLTVT.